The rows below give T cell receptor beta chains drawn from one sample of a study of T cell responses to AZD1222 COVID-19 vaccine. Here immunoSEQ multiplex PCR was the method, and the copy in TCRdb shows in-frame clones only, minus some. The top ten clones hold around 1.3% of a sample with 180,000 or so clones, about 92% of them seen once. The sample here was peripheral blood, taken 28 days after the second AZD1222 dose. Receptor source: an adult who received the AZD1222 COVID-19 vaccine. Both conserved end residues are part of each CDR3. A D gene is named only where the DNA matches it firmly. Rows give clone size only sometimes, using once, few, many, or a class for an expanded clone.

>TRBV7-2|-|16|TRBJ1-2|-
TGTGCCAGCAGCTTTTTGCCGGGAGACTGGGAGGATGGCTACACCTTC
CASSFLPGDWEDGYTF
>TRBV28|-|18|TRBJ1-2|-
TGTGCCAGCAGCCCTGGGGCCCCCCTTTACAGAAGCAAAAATGGCTACACCTTC
CASSPGAPLYRSKNGYTF
>TRBV7-2|TRBD1|15|TRBJ2-1|-
TGTGCCAGCAGGGACGCCGGGACAGGGAGGAATGAGCAGTTCTTC
CASRDAGTGRNEQFF
>TRBV19|-|13|TRBJ1-5|few
TGTGCCAGTAGTATGGGGTGGAATCAGCCCCAGCATTTT
CASSMGWNQPQHF
>TRBV28|-|13|TRBJ1-2|-
TGTGCCAGCAAACAGGGCGAAGGCTATGGCTACACCTTC
CASKQGEGYGYTF
>TRBV30|-|16|TRBJ1-5|-
TGTGCCTGGAGTGTAACTCCGGGGGGGGCCAATCAGCCCCAGCATTTT
CAWSVTPGGANQPQHF
>TRBV19|-|15|TRBJ2-2|-
TGTGCCAGTAATAGGGCAGGGGTTTTCACCGGGGAGCTGTTTTTT
CASNRAGVFTGELFF
>TRBV10-1|TRBD1|15|TRBJ2-2|medium-sized
TGCGCCAGCAGTGGACAGGGGGCGAACACCGGGGAGCTGTTTTTT
CASSGQGANTGELFF
>TRBV7-8|TRBD1|15|TRBJ2-3|once
TGTGCCAGCAGCCCCCCAGACAGGGGGCAAGATACGCAGTATTTT
CASSPPDRGQDTQYF
>TRBV6-5|-|10|TRBJ1-1|-
TGTGCCACCACCCTCATTGAAGCTTTCTTT
CATTLIEAFF
>TRBV7-9|-|15|TRBJ1-5|once
TGTGCCAGCAGCTTAGGAGAGGTAGGGCGACAGCCCCAGCATTTT
CASSLGEVGRQPQHF
>TRBV18|-|13|TRBJ1-1|-
TGTGCCAGCTCACCTTCAGGGGTCACTGAAGCTTTCTTT
CASSPSGVTEAFF